This T cell receptor beta chain was recovered during a study of beta chain features in type 1 diabetes. Study details: The patients were much like the healthy donors in age, gender and cell yields. General study findings and limits: cDNA sequencing could over-represent cells with high TCR expression. In every one of the four CD4+ subsets, TCRB CDR3s were moderately but significantly shorter in Type 1 diabetes patients.

This clone occurred a few times. What it binds is unknown. Trimming pared 0 bases from V and 4 bases from J, leaving 10 bases between. The CDR3 is 14 amino acids. Germline CDR1 SQVTM, CDR2 ANQGSEA. What was sequenced were expressed TCRB transcripts, since all of the isolated RNA had been reverse transcribed. The table came from immunoSEQ multiplex PCR; TCRdb's copy has only in-frame clones and leaves some out. The sample has approximately 600,000 clones; roughly 12% are singletons. A sort by CD45RO/CCR7/CD25/CD127/CD95/CD27 yielded CD4+ naive, central memory, regulatory and stem cell-like memory cells.

The clonotype was recovered from a man aged 25-40 years with type 1 diabetes. This rearrangement joins TRBV29-1 to TRBJ2-1; no definite D call. The sample consisted of naive CD4+ T cells from blood. The CDR3 protein is CSVEDQIRYNEQFF. DNA of the CDR3: TGCAGCGTTGAAGATCAGATAAGGTACAATGAGCAGTTCTTC.